The sequence of this TCR beta chain was determined in a study of T-cell reconstitution after alpha-beta-depleted transplantation in children. Findings and caveats of the study: Alpha-beta T cells about two months after transplant reportedly derived from several hundred expanded graft clones.

The V gene's germline CDR1 is SQVTM and CDR2 ANQGSEA. V was shortened by 4 bases and J by 3 bases, with 16 bases between the two germline ends. The CDR3 sequence is 14 residues long. Turning to this clonotype: The antigen remains undetermined.

TCRbeta library preparation incorporated unique molecular identifiers. TCRdb passed the PCR reads through MiXCR, listing each CDR3 protein once. The sample lists roughly 420,000 distinct CDR3 sequences, under 20% occurring once. The receptor was derived from a boy under three years old who had a stem cell transplant for Wiskott-Aldrich syndrome, so the T cells may come from the graft donor. The V and J genes are TRBV29-1 and TRBJ2-7; D ambiguous. The input for sequencing was PBMCs, mostly from graft donor cells, taken 360 days after TCRalphabeta/CD19-depleted stem cell transplant. CDR3 amino acids: CSVVPDPPIYEQYF. CDR3 nucleotide sequence: TGCAGCGTTGTACCCGACCCACCCATCTACGAGCAGTACTTC.